This TCR beta chain stems from a study of regulatory T cells in long-lasting Graves disease. Study-level points and caveats: Persistent disease was characterized by preferential usage of TRBV28, TRBJ1-2 and TRBJ2-5. Among the persistent patients, 2,500 to 3,500 public clonotypes were shared, more than the approximately 1,000 shared among new patients.

The germline V and J ends were trimmed by 4 bases and 2 bases, with 18 bases remaining between them. This CDR3 is 16 amino acids long. Germline CDR1 and CDR2: MDHEN and SYDVKM. Ten or more counts support this clonotype. The antigen remains unidentified. With iRepertoire HTBI primers and Arm-PCR of CDR3 regions, TCR beta libraries were built. TCRdb redid the calling of the multiplex PCR reads with MiXCR, one entry per CDR3 protein. The table lists roughly 400,000 distinct CDR3 sequences, approximately 22% of them singletons. The time point denotes: persistent/refractory GD, antithyroid drugs over 5 years with positive TRAb. From RNA extracted from PBMCs, the TCR library was made. One endocrinology department in Xi'an, China, was where patients came from. A peripheral blood sample, 7 to 9 milliliters in volume, was drawn into EDTA tubes.

The V gene is TRBV28, the J gene TRBJ2-7, with D possibly TRBD2 on 5 matching bases. The receptor comes from a female donor with Graves disease. The sequences come from peripheral blood mononuclear cells (PBMCs), collected when the disease was refractory, from a patient treated with antithyroid drugs. The DNA for the CDR3 is TGTGCCAGCAGTTCGCCAAGCGGCAGCATTACCTACGAGCAGTACTTC. It codes for CASSSPSGSITYEQYF.